These 30 T cell receptor beta chains share one sample of origin, sequenced in a study of T cell changes during pregnancy in multiple sclerosis. This table comes from immunoSEQ multiplex PCR, and its TCRdb copy is limited to in-frame clones, with some not included. Here the sample spans 45,000 or so clones, 88% being singletons. The specimen comprised CD8+ T cells from peripheral blood mononuclear cells, sampled after pregnancy. Receptors were obtained from a female donor in good health, enrolled as a control in a pregnancy study.

This rearrangement joins TRBV27 to TRBJ2-2, with 7 bases matching TRBD2. Germline V gene data show CDR1 as MNHEY and CDR2 as SMNVEV (reference sequence). J was trimmed by 7 bases and V by 3 bases; bases with no gene match: 2. The CDR3 sequence is 13 residues long. CDR3 residues: CASSLRGNGELFF. CDR3 coding DNA: TGTGCCAGCAGTTTGCGGGGGAACGGGGAGCTGTTTTTT.

The chain recombines TRBV9 with TRBJ2-1; TRBD1 aligns across 9 bases. This CDR3 spans 16 amino acids. The germline CDR1 and CDR2 sequences are SGDLS and YYNGEE. Unmatched junction bases numbered 6, after V lost 3 bases and J lost 2 bases. CDR3 in amino acids: CASSASGQGTYNEQFF. The DNA for the CDR3 is TGTGCCAGCAGCGCTTCCGGACAGGGGACCTACAATGAGCAGTTCTTC.

The V and J genes are TRBV7-2 and TRBJ2-5, with 10 bases that match TRBD2. The CDR3 runs 16 residues. Trimming took 1 base from V and 2 from J; bases not matched to a gene: 4. Per the germline V gene, CDR1 is SGHTA and CDR2 is FQGNSA. In DNA form, the CDR3 reads TGTGCCAGCAGCTTAGAGCTAGCGGGGGCTCAAGAGACCCAGTACTTC. It encodes CASSLELAGAQETQYF.

Comments on this clone: The junction departs from germline at one end; a sequencing error may be responsible. CDR3 loop: CASSLDREDTQYF. The CDR3 coding sequence is TGTGCTAGCAGCCTGGACAGGGAAGATACGCAGTATTTT. The V and J genes are TRBV7-7 and TRBJ2-3; 8 bases match TRBD1. CDR1 is SSHAT, CDR2 FNYEAQ, per germline (reference sequence). CDR3 length: 13 amino acids.

This chain connects TRBV27 to TRBJ1-5; D is unclear. V gave up 6 bases and J gave up 7 bases, with 10 bases separating them. In germline, CDR1 is MNHEY, CDR2 SMNVEV (reference sequence). The CDR3 extends over 12 amino acids. Here the CDR3 reads CASSPRGQPQHF. CDR3 nucleotides: TGTGCCAGCAGCCCCCGGGGACAGCCCCAGCATTTT.

The chain uses TRBV7-3 and TRBJ1-2, with 8 bases aligning to TRBD1. The junction had 9 bases not matched to a gene; V was cut back by 2 bases and J by 7 bases. The CDR3 length is 15 residues. The V gene's germline CDR1 is SGHTA and CDR2 FQGTGA. CDR3 region: CASSLYQGAGSGYTF. Here the CDR3 DNA reads TGTGCCAGCAGCTTATATCAGGGGGCTGGATCTGGCTACACCTTC.

This chain links TRBV4-2 with TRBJ2-1; maybe TRBD1 (6 bases). Germline CDR1 is LGHNA and CDR2 is YNFKEQ. V was clipped by 6 bases and J by 0 bases, with 15 bases between them. The CDR3 has 16 residues. CDR3 amino acids: CASSEGQQSSYNEQFF. The CDR3 bases are TGTGCCAGCAGTGAAGGACAGCAGAGCTCCTACAATGAGCAGTTCTTC.

This clone came up once. CDR3 amino acids: CAISEYGTVSGSYNSPLHF. CDR3 DNA sequence: TGTGCCATCAGTGAGTACGGGACAGTGAGTGGGTCCTATAATTCACCCCTCCACTTT. The V and J genes are TRBV10-3 and TRBJ1-6; TRBD1 aligns across 7 bases. From germline, CDR1 is ENHRY and CDR2 SYGVKD. The V and J ends lost 1 base and 1 base, in that order; junction bases with no gene match: 10. This CDR3 comprises 19 residues.

This chain connects TRBV4-2 to TRBJ2-3, with 8 bases identical to TRBD2. Germline V gene sequence: CDR1 LGHNA, CDR2 YNFKEQ. V shed 4 bases, J shed 6 bases, and the junction held 9 bases outside the gene matches. There are 15 residues in the CDR3. CDR3: CASSPRGGVPDTQYF. CDR3 DNA sequence: TGTGCCAGCAGCCCTCGGGGGGGGGTCCCCGATACGCAGTATTTT.

The chain has TRBV7-3 and TRBJ2-2; no clear D. CDR3 length: 14 residues. The V and J ends lost 4 bases and 2 bases respectively, with 8 bases between them. Germline V gene data show CDR1 as SGHTA and CDR2 as FQGTGA. CDR3 DNA sequence: TGTGCCAGCAGCTCCGACTCAAACACCGGGGAGCTGTTTTTT. Translating it yields CASSSDSNTGELFF.

This chain connects TRBV28 to TRBJ2-5; D is perhaps TRBD2 (5 bases). The V and J ends lost 5 bases and 9 bases respectively, with 22 bases between them. CDR1 and CDR2 (germline): MDHEN, SYDVKM. The CDR3 covers 15 residues. The CDR3, as DNA: TGTGCCAGCAGTGGGAGTCGTGACCTCGGGTGGGCCCAGTACTTC. Protein: CASSGSRDLGWAQYF.

The J gene is TRBJ2-5, the V gene TRBV6-5; D is ambiguous. Trimming left V 4 bases short and J 7 bases short, with 16 bases between. The CDR3 spans 14 residues. The germline gives CDR1 MNHEY, CDR2 SVGAGI. This chain's CDR3 is CASSSPGSLGTQYF. CDR3 bases: TGTGCCAGCAGTTCCCCCGGGTCCCTGGGGACCCAGTACTTC.

This clone appeared a single time. The V and J genes are TRBV18 and TRBJ2-5, with D possibly matching TRBD2 (6 bases). Germline CDR1 KGHSH, CDR2 LQKENI. The V gene lost 5 bases and the J gene lost 4 bases, with 17 bases spanning the gap. CDR3 length: 15 residues. This CDR3 reads CASSATGTDLETQYF. The CDR3 DNA is TGTGCCAGCTCAGCAACCGGGACTGACTTAGAGACCCAGTACTTC. Full variable domain (rest looked up from reference TRBV18 and TRBJ2-5): NAGVMQNPRHLVRRRGQEARLRCSPMKGHSHVYWYRQLPEEGLKFMVYLQKENIIDESGMPKERFSAEFPKEGPSILRIQQVVRGDSAAYFCASSATGTDLETQYFGPGTRLLVL.

The table lists this clone with a count of one. The chain recombines TRBV5-6 with TRBJ1-4; possible D gene TRBD1, 5 bases. V was trimmed by 1 base and J by 10 bases, leaving 11 bases between them. The length of the CDR3 is 13 residues. Germline V lookup: CDR1 SGHDT, CDR2 YYEEEE. The CDR3 loop is CASSLRQGGKLFF. The CDR3, as DNA: TGTGCCAGCAGCTTGAGGCAGGGAGGAAAACTGTTTTTT.

The chain has TRBV28 and TRBJ2-7, with TRBD1 identical over 8 bases. Germline V gene data show CDR1 as MDHEN and CDR2 as SYDVKM. This CDR3 contains 16 residues. V gave up 5 bases and J gave up 1 base; unmatched junction bases: 10. For the CDR3, the DNA is TGTGCCAGCAGTCGAGACACAGGGGGAAGATCCTACGAGCAGTACTTC. This translates into CASSRDTGGRSYEQYF. Variable domain in full (rest from reference TRBV28 and TRBJ2-7): DVKVTQSSRYLVKRTGEKVFLECVQDMDHENMFWYRQDPGLGLRLIYFSYDVKMKEKGDIPEGYSVSREKKERFSLILESASTNQTSMYLCASSRDTGGRSYEQYFGPGTRLTVT.

The chain has TRBV7-2 and TRBJ2-5; 8 positions agree with TRBD2. Germline CDR1 and CDR2: SGHTA and FQGNSA. Trimming cost V 4 bases and J 2 bases; bases outside gene matches: 3. The CDR3 has 14 residues. CDR3 residues: CASSSGGGQETQYF. For the CDR3, the DNA is TGTGCCAGCAGCTCCGGCGGGGGGCAAGAGACCCAGTACTTC.

The rearrangement uses TRBV5-5 and TRBJ2-1; D unresolved. The germline CDR1 and CDR2 sequences are SGHKS and YYEKEE (reference sequence). With 4 bases removed from V and 4 bases from J, the gap between germline ends came to 6 bases. This CDR3 spans 12 amino acids. This CDR3 reads CASSPLYNEQFF. CDR3 DNA sequence: TGTGCCAGCAGCCCTTTATACAATGAGCAGTTCTTC.

The CDR3 sequence: CASSFGIDGFF. The CDR3 nucleotides are TGTGCCAGCAGCTTCGGGATTGATGGGTTCTTC. The chain recombines TRBV5-5 with TRBJ2-1; tentative D call: TRBD2 (5 bases). Germline CDR1 is SGHKS and CDR2 is YYEKEE (reference sequence). This CDR3 is 11 amino acids long. V gave up 2 bases and J gave up 15 bases, with 12 bases separating them.

The rearrangement links TRBV19 to TRBJ1-1; possible D gene TRBD1, 6 bases. The germline gives CDR1 LNHDA, CDR2 SQIVND (reference sequence). V was cut by 7 bases and J by 5 bases, with 14 bases left in between. The CDR3 covers 13 residues. This CDR3 reads CASIPDRFTEAFF. The CDR3 bases are TGTGCCAGTATCCCCGACAGGTTTACTGAAGCTTTCTTT.

This clone is a singleton in its sample. The rearrangement uses TRBV9 and TRBJ2-2; 7 positions agree with TRBD2. The CDR3 is made up of 16 amino acids. CDR1 is SGDLS, CDR2 YYNGEE, per germline. Losses at the gene ends were 0 bases for V and 2 bases for J; bases not matched to a gene: 4. CDR3 in amino acids: CASSVEGGPNTGELFF. CDR3 DNA: TGTGCCAGCAGCGTAGAGGGAGGGCCAAACACCGGGGAGCTGTTTTTT.

This chain connects TRBV6-5 to TRBJ2-5, with 10 nucleotides matching TRBD2. Germline loops: CDR1 MNHEY, CDR2 SVGAGI. The V and J ends lost 5 bases and 7 bases, in that order; junction bases with no gene match: 7. CDR3 length equals 14 residues. The CDR3 nucleotides read TGTGCCAGCAGTACCGGGGCTAGCGGGGGGACCCAGTACTTC. It translates to CASSTGASGGTQYF.

This rearrangement joins TRBV9 to TRBJ2-5; 7 bases align to TRBD2. Germline V CDR1 and CDR2: SGDLS, YYNGEE. With 4 bases clipped from V and 2 bases from J, the junction kept 11 bases outside the gene matches. The length of the CDR3 is 16 residues. The CDR3 protein is CASSPLAGEYQETQYF. CDR3 sequence (DNA): TGTGCCAGCAGCCCGCTGGCGGGAGAGTATCAAGAGACCCAGTACTTC.

The chain carries TRBV4-3 and TRBJ1-1, with no clear D. The length of the CDR3 is 14 residues. Trimming removed 0 bases from V and 6 bases from J, with 11 bases in between. Germline CDR1 and CDR2: LGHNA and YSLEER. The CDR3 region is CASSQELLGPEAFF. The CDR3 nucleotides are TGCGCCAGCAGCCAAGAATTGTTGGGCCCTGAAGCTTTCTTT.

This rearrangement joins TRBV4-2 to TRBJ2-6; maybe TRBD2 (5 bases). Germline V gene lookup returns CDR1 LGHNA and CDR2 YNFKEQ. The CDR3 runs to 18 residues. The germline V and J ends were trimmed by 0 bases and 0 bases, with 12 bases remaining between them. The CDR3 bases are TGTGCCAGCAGCCAAGATTTTGAGGGCCTCTCTGGGGCCAACGTCCTGACTTTC. Residues: CASSQDFEGLSGANVLTF.

The chain combines TRBV7-6 with TRBJ2-2; D perhaps matches TRBD1 (5 bases). The CDR3 is 17 residues long. Germline CDR1 and CDR2: SGHVS and FNYEAQ. Trimming removed 5 bases at V and 0 bases at J, with 16 bases between. The CDR3: CASSLTVTDSNTGELFF. The CDR3 DNA reads as TGTGCCAGCAGCCTTACGGTGACAGACTCGAACACCGGGGAGCTGTTTTTT.

The chain recombines TRBV7-9 with TRBJ2-1, with a tentative D call TRBD1 (6 bases). This CDR3 has 16 amino acids. The V gene's germline CDR1 is SEHNR and CDR2 FQNEAQ (reference sequence). Deletions cut 0 bases from V and 7 bases from J, with 16 bases between. This chain's CDR3 is CASSLAASGRGNEQFF. CDR3 in DNA: TGTGCCAGCAGCTTAGCCGCCAGCGGAAGGGGGAATGAGCAGTTCTTC. Full variable domain (outside the CDR3, taken from reference TRBV7-9 and TRBJ2-1): DTGVSQNPRHKITKRGQNVTFRCDPISEHNRLYWYRQTLGQGPEFLTYFQNEAQLEKSRLLSDRFSAERPKGSFSTLEIQRTEQGDSAMYLCASSLAASGRGNEQFFGPGTRLTVL.

V is TRBV28 and J is TRBJ1-1; D unresolved. The CDR3 extends over 13 amino acids. V was pared by 4 bases and J by 2 bases, with 8 bases between. Germline V gene data show CDR1 as MDHEN and CDR2 as SYDVKM. The CDR3 sequence: CASSSTLNTEAFF. CDR3 in DNA: TGTGCCAGCAGTTCCACCCTAAACACTGAAGCTTTCTTT.

The chain carries TRBV1 and TRBJ2-5; TRBD1, as called in the table, went unchecked against the DNA. The end of the DNA fits TRBJ2-7 better, so the J call may be wrong. TRBV1 is listed as a pseudogene. CDR3 length: 14 amino acids. This CDR3 reads CTSIRTGASYEQYF. CDR3 DNA: TGCACCAGCATTCGGACAGGGGCTTCCTACGAGCAGTACTTC.

The chain uses TRBV28 and TRBJ2-5; D might be TRBD2 (5 bases). TRBJ2-7 matches the DNA end more closely, so the J call is doubtful. The CDR3 spans 14 residues. From germline, CDR1 is MDHEN and CDR2 SYDVKM. The CDR3 is CASSLGRRLIEQYF. CDR3 coding DNA: TGTGCCAGCAGTTTGGGGAGACGCCTTATCGAGCAGTACTTC.

The chain links TRBV2 to TRBJ2-6; 7 bases align to TRBD1. Germline CDR1 reads SNHLY; CDR2 reads FYNNEI. The CDR3 is made up of 17 amino acids. J was trimmed by 2 bases and V by 6 bases; bases with no gene match: 10. CDR3 DNA: TGTGCCAGCAGCTCCGGGACAGTTGCCCCTGGGGCCAACGTCCTGACTTTC. Translated, it gives CASSSGTVAPGANVLTF.